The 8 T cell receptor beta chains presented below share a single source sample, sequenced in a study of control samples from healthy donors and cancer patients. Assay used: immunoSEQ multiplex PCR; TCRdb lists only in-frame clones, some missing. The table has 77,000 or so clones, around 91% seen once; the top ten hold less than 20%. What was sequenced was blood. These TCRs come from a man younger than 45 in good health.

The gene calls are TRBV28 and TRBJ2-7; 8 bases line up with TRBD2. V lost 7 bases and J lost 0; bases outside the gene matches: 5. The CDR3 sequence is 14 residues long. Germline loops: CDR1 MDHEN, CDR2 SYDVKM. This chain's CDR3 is CASTPGGVSYEQYF. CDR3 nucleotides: TGTGCCAGCACCCCCGGGGGGGTCTCCTACGAGCAGTACTTC.

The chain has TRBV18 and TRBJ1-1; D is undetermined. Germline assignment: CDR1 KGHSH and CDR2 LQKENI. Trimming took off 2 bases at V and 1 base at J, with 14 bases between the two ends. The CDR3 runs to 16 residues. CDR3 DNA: TGTGCCAGCTCACCATCGGGTACAGAAAAGAACACTGAAGCTTTCTTT. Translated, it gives CASSPSGTEKNTEAFF.

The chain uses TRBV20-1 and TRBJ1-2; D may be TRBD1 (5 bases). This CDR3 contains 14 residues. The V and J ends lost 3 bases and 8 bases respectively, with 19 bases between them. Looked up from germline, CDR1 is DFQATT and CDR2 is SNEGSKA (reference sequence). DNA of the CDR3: TGCAGTGCTAGTTCTGCAGGGAGGAACGGAGGCTACACCTTC. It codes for CSASSAGRNGGYTF.

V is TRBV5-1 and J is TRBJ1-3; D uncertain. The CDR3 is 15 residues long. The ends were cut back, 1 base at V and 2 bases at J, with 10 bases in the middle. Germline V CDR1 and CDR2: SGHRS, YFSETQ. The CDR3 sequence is CASSLIPGTGNTIYF. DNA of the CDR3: TGCGCCAGCAGCTTGATTCCCGGGACTGGAAACACCATATATTTT.

The CDR3 coding sequence is TGTGCCAGCCTTGGACAGCATTACGAGCAGTACTTC. Encoded protein: CASLGQHYEQYF. The chain combines TRBV6-6 with TRBJ2-7; tentative D call: TRBD1 (6 bases). Germline V gene data show CDR1 as MNHNY and CDR2 as SVGAGI (reference sequence). The CDR3 consists of 12 residues. Deletions cut 8 bases from V and 4 bases from J, with 12 bases between.

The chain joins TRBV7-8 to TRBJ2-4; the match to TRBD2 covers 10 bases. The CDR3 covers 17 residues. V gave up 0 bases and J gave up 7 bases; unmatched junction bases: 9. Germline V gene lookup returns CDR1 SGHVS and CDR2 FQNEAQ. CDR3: CASSLAPAGGQGNIQYF. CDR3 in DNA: TGTGCCAGCAGCTTAGCTCCAGCGGGAGGGCAGGGGAACATTCAGTACTTC. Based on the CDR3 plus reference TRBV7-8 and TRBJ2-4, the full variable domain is GAGVSQSPRYKVAKRGQDVALRCDPISGHVSLFWYQQALGQGPEFLTYFQNEAQLDKSGLPSDRFFAERPEGSVSTLKIQRTQQEDSAVYLCASSLAPAGGQGNIQYFGAGTRLSVL.

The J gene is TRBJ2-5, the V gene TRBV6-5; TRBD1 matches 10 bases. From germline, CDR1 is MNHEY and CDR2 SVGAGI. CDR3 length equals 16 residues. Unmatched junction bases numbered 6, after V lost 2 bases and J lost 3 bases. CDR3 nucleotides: TGTGCCAGCAGTTACATAGCCGGGACAGGGGAAGAGACCCAGTACTTC. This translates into CASSYIAGTGEETQYF.

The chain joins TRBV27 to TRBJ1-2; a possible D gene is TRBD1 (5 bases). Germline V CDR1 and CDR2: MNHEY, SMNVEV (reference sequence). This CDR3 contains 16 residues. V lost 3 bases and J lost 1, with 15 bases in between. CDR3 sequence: CASSFVVGGLNYGYTF. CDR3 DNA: TGTGCCAGCAGTTTCGTCGTGGGGGGACTTAACTATGGCTACACCTTC.